The 19 T cell receptor beta chains below were found in one sample sequenced in a study of blood T cell repertoires in COVID-19. Here immunoSEQ multiplex PCR was the method, and the copy in TCRdb shows in-frame clones only, minus some. The sample contains roughly 670,000 clones, approximately 90% of which appear only once. The specimen was peripheral blood. Receptors were obtained from a woman between 18 and 29 years old with acute or convalescent COVID-19.

The V gene is TRBV4-3, the J gene TRBJ1-2, with D unclear. From germline, CDR1 is LGHNA and CDR2 YSLEER. Trimming pared 0 bases from V and 8 bases from J, leaving 10 bases between. The CDR3 is made up of 13 amino acids. CDR3 amino acids: CASSQEKRAGYTF. The CDR3 DNA sequence: TGCGCCAGCAGCCAAGAGAAGAGGGCGGGCTACACCTTC.

The rearrangement links TRBV5-8 to TRBJ2-7; 9 nucleotides agree with TRBD2. CDR1 and CDR2 from the germline V gene are SGHTS and YDEGEE. The CDR3 spans 15 residues. V shed 0 bases, J shed 6 bases, and the junction held 7 bases outside the gene matches. The CDR3 sequence is CASSLASGGRFEQYF. The CDR3 DNA reads TGTGCCAGCAGCTTGGCCAGCGGGGGGCGGTTCGAGCAGTACTTC.

The chain uses TRBV24-1 and TRBJ2-1; D is ambiguous. The ends were cut back, 1 base at V and 3 bases at J, with 6 bases in the middle. The CDR3 has 14 residues. Germline CDR1 is KGHDR and CDR2 is SFDVKD. The CDR3 coding sequence is TGTGCCACCAGTGATTTTAGGAGCTACAATGAGCAGTTCTTC. The encoded protein is CATSDFRSYNEQFF.

This rearrangement joins TRBV4-1 to TRBJ2-3; D remains unclear. This CDR3 has 13 amino acids. The V gene lost 0 bases and the J gene lost 11 bases, with 12 bases spanning the gap. Germline V gives CDR1 MGHRA, CDR2 YSYEKL. CDR3 nucleotide sequence: TGCGCCAGCAGCCAAGATCACCAGAACCTGCAGTATTTT. This codes for CASSQDHQNLQYF.

The V call is TRBV2, the J call TRBJ1-1; 7 bases align to TRBD1. J was trimmed by 1 base and V by 4 bases; bases with no gene match: 3. This CDR3 has 14 residues. Germline CDR1 and CDR2: SNHLY and FYNNEI. The CDR3 region is CASSGDSPNTEAFF. CDR3 bases: TGTGCCAGCAGTGGGGACAGCCCGAACACTGAAGCTTTCTTT.

This rearrangement joins TRBV9 to TRBJ2-1; 7 positions match TRBD2. Germline V CDR1 and CDR2: SGDLS, YYNGEE. CDR3 length equals 15 residues. V dropped 3 bases and J dropped 7; count of bases not matched to a gene: 10. As DNA, the CDR3 is TGTGCCAGCAGCGGACGGTGGGGGGGTTTTAATGAGCAGTTCTTC. It yields the protein CASSGRWGGFNEQFF.

This chain joins TRBV9 and TRBJ1-4; D remains unclear. The CDR3 spans 17 residues. V was pared by 0 bases and J by 0 bases, with 12 bases between. Germline values: CDR1 SGDLS, CDR2 YYNGEE. CDR3 bases: TGTGCCAGCAGCGTAGGAGGGTATGTCTCAACTAATGAAAAACTGTTTTTT. Protein: CASSVGGYVSTNEKLFF.

The chain links TRBV9 to TRBJ1-1, with TRBD1 matching 10 bases. Trimming at V came to 4 bases and at J to 3 bases, leaving 9 bases not matched to a gene. The length of the CDR3 is 16 residues. Germline V gene lookup returns CDR1 SGDLS and CDR2 YYNGEE. Here the CDR3 reads CASSPGQGVSDTEAFF. CDR3 DNA sequence: TGTGCCAGCAGCCCCGGACAGGGGGTCTCGGACACTGAAGCTTTCTTT.

The CDR3 protein is CASNHLGANTEAFF. CDR3 bases: TGTGCCAGCAACCACCTAGGGGCGAACACTGAAGCTTTCTTT. V usage is TRBV5-8 and J usage is TRBJ1-1; tentative D call: TRBD1 (5 bases). Germline CDR1 and CDR2: SGHTS and YDEGEE. The germline V and J ends were trimmed by 6 bases and 1 base, with 13 bases remaining between them. The CDR3 spans 14 residues.

The gene calls are TRBV2 and TRBJ2-1; unclear D gene. Trimming removed 11 bases from V and 0 bases from J, with 14 bases in between. Germline V gene lookup returns CDR1 SNHLY and CDR2 FYNNEI. The CDR3 extends over 14 amino acids. The CDR3 coding sequence is TGTGCCGGCTCCCCTTCACACTCCTACAATGAGCAGTTCTTC. Translated: CAGSPSHSYNEQFF.

The chain links TRBV3-1 (or the pseudogene TRBV3-2) to TRBJ1-1, with a tentative D call TRBD1 (6 bases). Germline loops: CDR1 LGHDT, CDR2 YNNKEL (reference sequence). Deletions cut 7 bases from V and 7 bases from J, with 10 bases between. The CDR3 extends over 11 amino acids. The DNA of the CDR3 is TGTGCCAGCACCCTGGACAGTGAAGCTTTCTTT. Translation gives CASTLDSEAFF.

The chain uses TRBV7-8 and TRBJ1-1; D possibly corresponds to TRBD1 (6 bases). Trimming pared 5 bases from V and 1 base from J, leaving 11 bases between. Germline-derived CDR1 and CDR2 are SGHVS and FQNEAQ. The CDR3 length is 14 residues. The DNA of the CDR3 is TGTGCCAGCAGCAACAGGGTTAGGAACACTGAAGCTTTCTTT. Residues: CASSNRVRNTEAFF.

J is TRBJ1-2 and V is TRBV4-2; the match to TRBD1 covers 11 bases. The V gene's germline CDR1 is LGHNA and CDR2 YNFKEQ. Losses at the gene ends were 3 bases for V and 4 bases for J; bases not matched to a gene: 13. The length of the CDR3 is 18 residues. The CDR3 protein is CASSQTPPGDRGFYGYTF. The CDR3, as DNA: TGTGCCAGCAGCCAGACACCGCCTGGGGACAGGGGGTTCTATGGCTACACCTTC.

The genes are TRBV3-1 (or the pseudogene TRBV3-2) and TRBJ1-1, with D perhaps matching TRBD1 (6 bases). V was shortened by 0 bases and J by 1 base, with 9 bases between the two germline ends. The CDR3 totals 15 residues. The V gene's germline CDR1 is LGHDT and CDR2 YNNKEL (reference sequence). CDR3 region: CASSQEYRANTEAFF. The CDR3, as DNA: TGTGCCAGCAGCCAAGAGTACAGGGCGAACACTGAAGCTTTCTTT.

The chain is built from TRBV6-5 and TRBJ1-2; 7 nucleotides align to TRBD1. The junction had 10 bases not matched to a gene; V was cut back by 2 bases and J by 4 bases. The germline V gene has CDR1 MNHEY and CDR2 SVGAGI. CDR3 length equals 16 residues. The CDR3 region has the DNA TGTGCCAGCAGTTACGATACAGGGGCCAATGGCTATGGCTACACCTTC. This translates into CASSYDTGANGYGYTF.

V is TRBV25-1 and J is TRBJ2-7; tentatively, D is TRBD2 (5 bases). V lost 6 bases to trimming and J lost 1 base, with 10 bases between them. The CDR3 sequence is 13 residues long. Per germline, CDR1 MGHDK and CDR2 SYGVNS. The CDR3 region is CASSEGLSYEQYF. The CDR3 DNA is TGTGCCAGCAGCGAGGGCTTGTCCTACGAGCAGTACTTC.

The CDR3 is CASSQADRANTEAFF. The CDR3 DNA reads TGCGCCAGCAGCCAAGCGGACAGAGCGAACACTGAAGCTTTCTTT. The chain is built from TRBV4-1 and TRBJ1-1; perhaps TRBD1 as D (6 bases). Trimming removed 1 base from V and 1 base from J, with 10 bases in between. This CDR3 contains 15 residues. The germline CDR1 and CDR2 sequences are MGHRA and YSYEKL.

The chain combines TRBV19 with TRBJ2-4; 15 bases are shared with TRBD2. Germline CDR1 is LNHDA and CDR2 is SQIVND (reference sequence). This CDR3 has 17 residues. J was trimmed by 3 bases and V by 4 bases; bases with no gene match: 4. As DNA, the CDR3 is TGTGCCAGTAGTACGGGACTAGCGGGGGGTAACAAAAACATTCAGTACTTC. It codes for CASSTGLAGGNKNIQYF.

The V call is TRBV5-4, the J call TRBJ1-4, with a weak D call TRBD1 (6 bases). The CDR3 contains 15 residues. With 0 bases removed from V and 0 bases from J, the gap between germline ends came to 6 bases. Germline V CDR1 and CDR2: SGHNT, YYREEE (reference sequence). DNA of the CDR3: TGTGCCAGCAGCTTGGAGGGGGCAACTAATGAAAAACTGTTTTTT. Protein: CASSLEGATNEKLFF.